This TCR beta chain was recovered during a study of T cells after yellow fever vaccination. The study, taken as a whole, reports: Post-booster samples contained most primary-vaccination clones (about 95% CD4, around 90% CD8). When the response was secondary, it was weaker but reached its peak faster, day 5 versus 15. The CD4 and CD8 compartments had a small share of their clonotypes in common.

Germline V lookup: CDR1 SGHRS, CDR2 YFSETQ. V was pared by 1 base and J by 0 bases, with 10 bases between. CDR3 length: 15 amino acids. A remark on this clonotype: The antigen is unknown.

Researchers made TCR cDNA using 5'RACE template switching, and this step added a universal primer site and UMIs. TCRdb reprocessed the 5' RACE reads with MiXCR, giving one entry per CDR3 protein. The sample shows around 590,000 distinct CDR3 sequences, more than 9% of them seen only once. The receptor comes from a man aged 25 to 40 who received the YFV17D yellow fever vaccine. Sample: PBMCs, taken on the day of the yellow fever booster vaccination. The chain is built from TRBV5-1 and TRBJ1-1; no clear D gene. In nucleotides, the CDR3 is TGCGCCAGCAGCTTGTCTCCAGTGCTGAACACTGAAGCTTTCTTT. Encoded protein: CASSLSPVLNTEAFF.